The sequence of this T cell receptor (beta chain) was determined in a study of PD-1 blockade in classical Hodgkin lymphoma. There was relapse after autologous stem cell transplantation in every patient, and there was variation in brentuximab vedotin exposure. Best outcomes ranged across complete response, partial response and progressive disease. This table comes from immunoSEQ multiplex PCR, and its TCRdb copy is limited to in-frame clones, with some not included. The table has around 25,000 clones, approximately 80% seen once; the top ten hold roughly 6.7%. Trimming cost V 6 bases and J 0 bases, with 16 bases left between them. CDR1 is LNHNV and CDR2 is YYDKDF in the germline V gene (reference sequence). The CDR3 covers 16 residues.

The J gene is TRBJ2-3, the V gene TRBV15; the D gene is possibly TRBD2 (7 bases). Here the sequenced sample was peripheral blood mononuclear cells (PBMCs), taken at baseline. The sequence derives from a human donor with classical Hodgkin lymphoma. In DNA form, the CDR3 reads TGTGCCACCAGTCAGATGGCGGGGGCTAGCACAGATACGCAGTATTTT. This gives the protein CATSQMAGASTDTQYF.